This T cell receptor (beta chain) was retrieved from a study of cytomegalovirus exposure and HLA in healthy donors. CDR1 ENHRY and CDR2 SYGVKD come from the germline V gene. V was cut by 7 bases and J by 3 bases, with 6 bases left in between. This CDR3 spans 11 amino acids. Primers for the PCR totalled 60 Vbeta and 13 Jbeta. Here immunoSEQ multiplex PCR was the method, and the copy in TCRdb shows in-frame clones only, minus some. The repertoire holds about 130,000 clones, with 76% as singletons. The source is a man aged 40-49 years in good health and CMV-seronegative. The chain combines TRBV10-3 with TRBJ1-1; no clear D gene. The sample taken for sequencing was PBMCs. Here the CDR3 DNA reads TGTGCCATCAAATCGGACACTGAAGCTTTCTTT. It translates to CAIKSDTEAFF.